Listed here are 18 T cell receptor beta chains from one sample, sequenced in a study of identical twins. MiXCR, applied by TCRdb to the 5' RACE reads, yields one record per CDR3 protein. The repertoire includes approximately 490,000 distinct CDR3 sequences, about a fifth of them detected once, and more than 0.4% sits in the top ten. Separately, the same data were catalogued under a study of yellow fever vaccine responses in identical twins.

Sequencing used CD4+ T cells sorted from blood. Receptor source: a young woman in good health.

This clonotype was observed a few times. This rearrangement joins TRBV18 to TRBJ2-2; 10 nucleotides match TRBD1. The CDR3 contains 16 residues. J gave up 4 bases and V 2 bases, and 4 bases lay outside the gene matches. Germline CDR1 is KGHSH and CDR2 is LQKENI. The CDR3 region is CASSPNRDRGTGELFF. The CDR3 coding sequence is TGTGCCAGCTCACCAAACCGGGACAGGGGCACCGGGGAGCTGTTTTTT.

V and J are TRBV11-3 and TRBJ1-1; D possibly corresponds to TRBD1 (5 bases). The germline gives CDR1 SGHNT, CDR2 YENEEA. V was clipped by 1 base and J by 3 bases, with 12 bases between them. This CDR3 is built from 15 residues. The CDR3 bases are TGTGCCAGCAGCTTAGGACAGTTTGAATACACTGAAGCTTTCTTT. Protein sequence: CASSLGQFEYTEAFF.

The gene calls are TRBV20-1 and TRBJ2-1; 9 nucleotides align to TRBD2. The CDR3 runs to 13 residues. Germline values: CDR1 DFQATT, CDR2 SNEGSKA (reference sequence). The ends lost 6 bases at V and 7 bases at J; junction bases unmatched: 7. In DNA, the CDR3 is TGCAGTGCCCCACTAGCGGGTATTAATGAGCAGTTCTTC. It translates to CSAPLAGINEQFF.

This clonotype occurred a few times. V gene TRBV28 combines with J gene TRBJ2-7, with D possibly matching TRBD2 (6 bases). Trimming shortened V by 6 bases and J by 1 base, and 13 bases separated the two germline ends. This CDR3 is built from 14 residues. Germline V gives CDR1 MDHEN, CDR2 SYDVKM. The DNA of the CDR3 is TGTGCCAGCAGCCCAGGTGGGGGGTCCTACGAGCAGTACGTC. Its protein is CASSPGGGSYEQYV.

The chain uses TRBV12-3 or TRBV12-4 and TRBJ1-1; 8 bases fit TRBD1. With 4 bases clipped from V and 0 bases from J, the junction kept 4 bases outside the gene matches. The CDR3 totals 15 residues. The CDR3 DNA is TGTGCCAGCAGTTCGAAGACAGGGGTGAACACTGAAGCTTTCTTT. Protein: CASSSKTGVNTEAFF.

The gene calls are TRBV12-3 or TRBV12-4 and TRBJ2-6; 7 bases are a match to TRBD1. Losses at the gene ends were 7 bases for V and 0 bases for J; bases not matched to a gene: 9. The CDR3 runs to 17 residues. The CDR3 DNA reads TGTGCCAGCACCCAAGGACAGGTCCCCTCTGGGGCCAACGTCCTGACTTTC. Protein product: CASTQGQVPSGANVLTF.

The V call is TRBV11-2, the J call TRBJ2-7; unclear D gene. From germline, CDR1 is SGHAT and CDR2 FQNNGV. The CDR3 length is 15 residues. V was cut by 6 bases and J by 0 bases, with 15 bases left in between. CDR3 sequence (DNA): TGTGCCAGCAGTTACGACTCCATAAGCTCCTACGAGCAGTACGTC. This sequence encodes CASSYDSISSYEQYV.

The chain has TRBV12-3 or TRBV12-4 and TRBJ1-4; 9 nucleotides match TRBD1. This CDR3 contains 13 residues. The ends lost 6 bases at V and 8 bases at J; junction bases unmatched: 4. This CDR3 is CASSRGQGEKLFF. DNA for the CDR3: TGTGCCAGCAGCCGGGGACAGGGCGAAAAACTGTTTTTT.

The J gene is TRBJ2-1, the V gene TRBV7-3; possibly TRBD2 for D (5 bases). This CDR3 has 14 amino acids. Trimming removed 1 base from V and 4 bases from J, with 8 bases in between. The germline V gene has CDR1 SGHTA and CDR2 FQGTGA. CDR3 nucleotides: TGTGCCAGCAGCTTAAACCGGGGTTACAATGAGCAGTTCTTC. Encoded protein: CASSLNRGYNEQFF.

V gene TRBV3-1 combines with J gene TRBJ1-1; D gene uncertain. CDR3 size: 14 residues. V shed 0 bases and J shed 7 bases, with 12 bases lying between them. The V gene's germline CDR1 is LGHDT and CDR2 YNNKEL (reference sequence). In DNA, the CDR3 is TGTGCCAGCAGCCAAGATATTAGACGGAATGAAGCTTTCTTT. It encodes CASSQDIRRNEAFF. Supplemented by reference TRBV3-1 and TRBJ1-1, the full variable domain reads DTAVSQTPKYLVTQMGNDKSIKCEQNLGHDTMYWYKQDSKKFLKIMFSYNNKELIINETVPNRFSPKSPDKAHLNLHINSLELGDSAVYFCASSQDIRRNEAFFGQGTRLTVV.

There are a few counts of this clonotype. V gene TRBV28 combines with J gene TRBJ2-1; TRBD1 agrees at 11 bases. This CDR3 has 16 residues. Germline V gene sequence: CDR1 MDHEN, CDR2 SYDVKM. Germline trimming cut 7 bases from V and 3 bases from J; bases unmatched to any gene: 8. CDR3 amino acids: CASNPAGTGGYNEQFF. CDR3 bases: TGTGCCAGCAACCCGGCTGGGACAGGGGGCTACAATGAGCAGTTCTTC.

This clonotype has just a few counts. The chain recombines TRBV2 with TRBJ2-7; 8 nucleotides agree with TRBD2. The J segment lost 3 bases and the V segment lost 4 bases, leaving 5 bases of the junction unmatched. This CDR3 region has 14 residues. Germline-derived CDR1 and CDR2 are SNHLY and FYNNEI. In nucleotides, the CDR3 is TGTGCCAGCAGTGTCCGGGAGGGAGGCTACGAGCAGTACTTC. As protein: CASSVREGGYEQYF. The entire variable domain, with the rest obtained from reference TRBV2 and TRBJ2-7, is as follows: EPEVTQTPSHQVTQMGQEVILRCVPISNHLYFYWYRQILGQKVEFLVSFYNNEISEKSEIFDDQFSVERPDGSNFTLKIRSTKLEDSAMYFCASSVREGGYEQYFGPGTRLTVT.

V is TRBV10-3 and J is TRBJ2-5; a weak D match, TRBD1 (6 bases). Germline V gene lookup returns CDR1 ENHRY and CDR2 SYGVKD. The CDR3 has 13 amino acids. V lost 6 bases and J lost 2, with 10 bases in between. The DNA for the CDR3 is TGTGCCATCAGCGGGACATATCAAGAGACCCAGTACTTC. Amino acids: CAISGTYQETQYF.

This clonotype was seen a handful of times. CDR3 nucleotides: TGTGCCAGCAGTTTTCACAGGGGGCTGGACGGGGAGCTGTTTTTT. Encoded protein: CASSFHRGLDGELFF. This rearrangement joins TRBV28 to TRBJ2-2; 9 nucleotides match TRBD1. Looked up from germline, CDR1 is MDHEN and CDR2 is SYDVKM. The length of the CDR3 is 15 residues. The V segment lost 3 bases and the J segment 7 bases; nucleotides outside the gene matches: 6.

This clonotype has only a few counts. The chain is built from TRBV6-1 and TRBJ2-7; 15 nucleotides line up with TRBD2. Germline V gene lookup returns CDR1 MNHNS and CDR2 SASEGT. V gave up 4 bases and J gave up 7 bases; unmatched junction bases: 5. The CDR3 totals 15 residues. CDR3 nucleotides: TGTGCCAGCAGTGCGGGACTAGCGGGAGGTGATGAGCAGTACTTC. This codes for CASSAGLAGGDEQYF.

This clonotype was picked up a small number of times. The V call is TRBV29-1, the J call TRBJ1-4; D not certain. The CDR3 is 13 residues long. Germline V CDR1 and CDR2: SQVTM, ANQGSEA. V was trimmed by 4 bases and J by 0 bases, leaving 6 bases between them. DNA of the CDR3: TGCAGCGTTGGGGATACAACTAATGAAAAACTGTTTTTT. Protein sequence: CSVGDTTNEKLFF.

This clonotype was seen more than once but under ten times. The chain joins TRBV5-1 to TRBJ2-6; D gene uncertain. The CDR3 spans 15 residues. The germline gives CDR1 SGHRS, CDR2 YFSETQ. Trimming pared 4 bases from V and 0 bases from J, leaving 8 bases between. The CDR3 region is CASSVIISGANVLTF. CDR3 DNA: TGCGCCAGCAGCGTAATTATCTCTGGGGCCAACGTCCTGACTTTC. The variable domain in full, completed from reference TRBV5-1 and TRBJ2-6, reads KAGVTQTPRYLIKTRGQQVTLSCSPISGHRSVSWYQQTPGQGLQFLFEYFSETQRNKGNFPGRFSGRQFSNSRSEMNVSTLELGDSALYLCASSVIISGANVLTFGAGSRLTVL.

The chain is built from TRBV20-1 and TRBJ1-2, with TRBD1 matching over 9 bases. Unmatched junction bases numbered 2, after V lost 0 bases and J lost 6 bases. The CDR3 consists of 13 residues. Germline V gives CDR1 DFQATT, CDR2 SNEGSKA (reference sequence). The CDR3 bases are TGCAGTGCTAGAGATCGGGACAGGGATGGCTACACCTTC. Translation gives CSARDRDRDGYTF.